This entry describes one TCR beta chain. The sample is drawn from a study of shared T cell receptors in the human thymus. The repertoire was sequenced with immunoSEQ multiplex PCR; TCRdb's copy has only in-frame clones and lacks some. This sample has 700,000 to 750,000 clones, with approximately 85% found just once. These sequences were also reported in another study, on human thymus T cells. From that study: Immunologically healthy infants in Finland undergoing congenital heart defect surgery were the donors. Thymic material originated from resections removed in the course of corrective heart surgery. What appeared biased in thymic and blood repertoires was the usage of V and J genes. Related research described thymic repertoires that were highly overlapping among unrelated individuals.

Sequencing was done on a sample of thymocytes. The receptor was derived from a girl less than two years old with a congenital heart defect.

DNA for the CDR3: TGTGCCAGCAGACCCACGGGGGTGGGGAATGAGCAGTTCTTC. As protein: CASRPTGVGNEQFF. The chain links TRBV6-8 to TRBJ2-1; a weak D match, TRBD2 (6 bases). The V gene's germline CDR1 is MNHGY and CDR2 SAAAGT. CDR3 size: 14 residues. With 6 bases removed from V and 7 bases from J, the gap between germline ends came to 16 bases.